One and the same sample provided the 28 T cell receptor beta chains below, sequenced in a study of blood T cell repertoires in COVID-19. TCRdb keeps only in-frame clones here, not all; method: immunoSEQ multiplex PCR. This sample has about 110,000 clones; 75% to 85% occur once, and the top ten carry around 8%. The specimen sequenced was peripheral blood. These TCRs come from a man in his 70s with acute or convalescent COVID-19.

The chain recombines TRBV3-1 (or the pseudogene TRBV3-2) with TRBJ2-7; 8 nucleotides agree with TRBD1. The CDR3 length is 15 residues. J gave up 5 bases and V 4 bases, and 10 bases lay outside the gene matches. Germline V lookup: CDR1 LGHDT, CDR2 YNNKEL (reference sequence). This chain's CDR3 is CASSPLGQGRNEQYF. DNA of the CDR3: TGTGCCAGCAGCCCCCTCGGACAGGGTAGGAACGAGCAGTACTTC.

The chain recombines TRBV29-1 with TRBJ2-2; 7 positions agree with TRBD1. With V trimmed by 7 bases and J by 0 bases, 8 bases remained unmatched. Germline CDR1 and CDR2: SQVTM and ANQGSEA. The CDR3 covers 15 residues. The CDR3 reads CSAHSGTANTGELFF. In DNA form, the CDR3 reads TGCAGCGCCCACTCCGGGACAGCGAACACCGGGGAGCTGTTTTTT.

This rearrangement joins TRBV9 to TRBJ1-4, with D unclear. The germline V gene has CDR1 SGDLS and CDR2 YYNGEE. V lost 4 bases and J 5 bases, leaving 15 bases between the germline ends. This CDR3 has 15 residues. The CDR3 reads CASSSSTGRNEKLFF. CDR3 coding DNA: TGTGCCAGCAGCTCCTCGACGGGAAGAAATGAAAAACTGTTTTTT.

The J gene is TRBJ1-4, the V gene TRBV3-1 (or the pseudogene TRBV3-2), with 7 positions matching TRBD1. The J segment lost 7 bases and the V segment lost 2 bases, leaving 7 bases of the junction unmatched. Per germline, CDR1 LGHDT and CDR2 YNNKEL (reference sequence). The CDR3 consists of 15 residues. In DNA, the CDR3 is TGTGCCAGCAGCCAAAGGGGGCGGGTCCCTGAAAAACTGTTTTTT. This gives the protein CASSQRGRVPEKLFF.

The genes are TRBV9 and TRBJ1-1, with D possibly matching TRBD1 (5 bases). Germline V gene sequence: CDR1 SGDLS, CDR2 YYNGEE. The V and J ends lost 3 bases and 0 bases respectively, with 12 bases between them. The CDR3 runs 15 residues. CDR3 nucleotides: TGTGCCAGCAGCGCCTCGGTGGACATGAACACTGAAGCTTTCTTT. Its translation: CASSASVDMNTEAFF. Full variable domain (rest looked up from reference TRBV9 and TRBJ1-1): DSGVTQTPKHLITATGQRVTLRCSPRSGDLSVYWYQQSLDQGLQFLIQYYNGEERAKGNILERFSAQQFPDLHSELNLSSLELGDSALYFCASSASVDMNTEAFFGQGTRLTVV.

V and J are TRBV21-1 and TRBJ1-2; the D segment call TRBD1 is taken from the table without a DNA check. TRBV21-1 represents a pseudogene. This CDR3 contains 14 residues. CDR3: CASGRYRGHYGYTF. Here the CDR3 DNA reads TGTGCCAGCGGTCGGTACAGGGGCCACTATGGCTACACCTTC.

This clone was seen just once. The chain uses TRBV10-3 and TRBJ1-2; 8 positions agree with TRBD1. Trimming took 9 bases from V and 9 from J; bases not matched to a gene: 18. This CDR3 region has 15 residues. The V gene's germline CDR1 is ENHRY and CDR2 SYGVKD. The CDR3 nucleotides read TGTGCCATTACCAATTCGACAGGGGCCTATGTCAGCTACACCTTC. Encoded protein: CAITNSTGAYVSYTF.

About this clone: This specimen includes other DNA sequences encoding the same CDR3. The genes are TRBV2 and TRBJ1-5; 11 nucleotides align to TRBD1. Trimming took 8 bases from V and 1 from J; bases not matched to a gene: 4. The CDR3 runs to 15 residues. The germline gives CDR1 SNHLY, CDR2 FYNNEI. This chain's CDR3 is CASSGTGGSNQPQHF. The CDR3 DNA follows: TGTGCCAGCTCCGGGACAGGGGGGAGCAATCAGCCCCAGCATTTT. Filled out from reference TRBV2 and TRBJ1-5, the complete variable domain reads EPEVTQTPSHQVTQMGQEVILRCVPISNHLYFYWYRQILGQKVEFLVSFYNNEISEKSEIFDDQFSVERPDGSNFTLKIRSTKLEDSAMYFCASSGTGGSNQPQHFGDGTRLSIL.

The genes are TRBV28 and TRBJ2-4; D not resolved. The ends were cut back, 5 bases at V and 0 bases at J, with 14 bases in the middle. Germline V lookup: CDR1 MDHEN, CDR2 SYDVKM. The CDR3 totals 16 residues. The CDR3 is CASSPLRDTAKNIQYF. The CDR3 bases are TGTGCCAGCAGTCCCCTTCGAGACACAGCCAAAAACATTCAGTACTTC.

The CDR3 sequence: CASQARAGNTIYF. CDR3 nucleotide sequence: TGTGCCAGCCAAGCCAGGGCTGGAAACACCATATATTTT. The chain combines TRBV2 with TRBJ1-3; TRBD1 might be the D (5 bases). The ends were cut back, 8 bases at V and 2 bases at J, with 10 bases in the middle. CDR1 SNHLY and CDR2 FYNNEI come from the germline V gene. This CDR3 spans 13 amino acids.

This clone appeared a few times. The J gene is TRBJ2-3, the V gene TRBV5-1, with TRBD1 identical over 12 bases. Trimming removed 8 bases from V and 8 bases from J; junction bases left unmatched: 12. The CDR3 extends over 15 amino acids. The germline V gene has CDR1 SGHRS and CDR2 YFSETQ. CDR3 region: CASTPRGQGAGTQYF. Written as DNA, the CDR3 is TGCGCCAGTACCCCCCGGGGACAGGGGGCAGGTACGCAGTATTTT.

This clone was counted only a few times. The chain couples TRBV29-1 to TRBJ2-7; 9 nucleotides align to TRBD2. With 7 bases clipped from V and 0 bases from J, the junction kept 4 bases outside the gene matches. This CDR3 has 13 residues. CDR1 is SQVTM and CDR2 is ANQGSEA in the germline V gene. The CDR3, as DNA: TGCAGCGCCGGGACTAGCACCTCCTACGAGCAGTACTTC. Protein sequence: CSAGTSTSYEQYF.

V usage is TRBV27 and J usage is TRBJ2-5, with D possibly matching TRBD1 (5 bases). Trimming cost V 5 bases and J 5 bases, with 18 bases left between them. The germline V gene has CDR1 MNHEY and CDR2 SMNVEV (reference sequence). The CDR3 totals 15 residues. The CDR3 loop is CASSPGQWAGETQYF. The DNA of the CDR3 is TGTGCCAGCAGTCCCGGACAATGGGCTGGGGAGACCCAGTACTTC.

This clone was detected only once. The chain uses TRBV15 and TRBJ1-2; 11 positions match TRBD1. CDR1 and CDR2 from the germline V gene are LNHNV and YYDKDF (reference sequence). Unmatched junction bases numbered 6, after V lost 1 base and J lost 8 bases. The CDR3 sequence is 15 residues long. CDR3: CATSRGTGGIDGYTF. CDR3 DNA sequence: TGTGCCACCAGCAGAGGGACAGGGGGCATCGACGGCTACACCTTC. Full variable domain (missing parts from reference TRBV15 and TRBJ1-2): DAMVIQNPRYQVTQFGKPVTLSCSQTLNHNVMYWYQQKSSQAPKLLFHYYDKDFNNEADTPDNFQSRRPNTSFCFLDIRSPGLGDTAMYLCATSRGTGGIDGYTFGSGTRLTVV.

The rearrangement links TRBV18 to TRBJ2-2; 7 positions agree with TRBD1. This CDR3 comprises 13 residues. J gave up 7 bases and V 5 bases, and 4 bases lay outside the gene matches. From germline, CDR1 is KGHSH and CDR2 LQKENI. The CDR3 DNA reads TGTGCCAGCTCATCCGACAGGGTCGGGGAGCTGTTTTTT. Protein: CASSSDRVGELFF. The full variable domain, rest sourced from reference TRBV18 and TRBJ2-2, is NAGVMQNPRHLVRRRGQEARLRCSPMKGHSHVYWYRQLPEEGLKFMVYLQKENIIDESGMPKERFSAEFPKEGPSILRIQQVVRGDSAAYFCASSSDRVGELFFGEGSRLTVL.

The rearrangement joins TRBV6-5 to TRBJ1-3; possibly TRBD1 for D (6 bases). CDR1 is MNHEY and CDR2 is SVGAGI in the germline V gene. With 7 bases removed from V and 4 bases from J, the gap between germline ends came to 14 bases. The CDR3 spans 14 residues. The CDR3 nucleotides are TGTGCCAGCAAAACAGGGTCCCCGGGAAACACCATATATTTT. Its protein is CASKTGSPGNTIYF.

This CDR3 is CAISGIAGVFQQGPFLEQYF. The DNA of the CDR3 is TGTGCCATCAGTGGGATCGCTGGCGTTTTTCAACAGGGCCCCTTTCTCGAGCAGTACTTC. This chain links TRBV10-3 with TRBJ2-7; D perhaps matches TRBD1 (6 bases). With 4 bases removed from V and 6 bases from J, the gap between germline ends came to 34 bases. Germline lookup yields CDR1 ENHRY and CDR2 SYGVKD. CDR3 length equals 20 residues.

The rearrangement joins TRBV19 to TRBJ1-4; TRBD1 is a possible D gene (5 bases). This CDR3 region has 13 residues. CDR1 and CDR2 from the germline V gene are LNHDA and SQIVND (reference sequence). V dropped 6 bases and J dropped 7 bases, with 12 bases sitting between them. The DNA of the CDR3 is TGTGCCAGTAGCACCAGGGTCGCTGAAAAACTGTTTTTT. It yields the protein CASSTRVAEKLFF.

The rearrangement joins TRBV20-1 to TRBJ2-5, with 13 bases identical to TRBD2. The CDR3 has 16 amino acids. J was trimmed by 7 bases and V by 3 bases; bases with no gene match: 11. Germline CDR1 is DFQATT and CDR2 is SNEGSKA (reference sequence). The CDR3 sequence: CSASPGTSGIGATQYF. CDR3 DNA: TGCAGTGCTAGTCCCGGGACTAGCGGGATTGGAGCGACCCAGTACTTC.

The chain employs TRBV5-4 and TRBJ2-5; 8 positions match TRBD2. CDR1 is SGHNT, CDR2 YYREEE, per germline (reference sequence). The CDR3 has 15 amino acids. J was trimmed by 4 bases and V by 3 bases; bases with no gene match: 8. The DNA for the CDR3 is TGTGCCAGCAGCTCGTCGGGGGGGGGCCCAGAGACCCAGTACTTC. Translation gives CASSSSGGGPETQYF.

This sequence joins TRBV5-6 and TRBJ2-3; the D is unclear. Trimming pared 1 base from V and 4 bases from J, leaving 4 bases between. The CDR3 runs to 12 residues. The germline V gene has CDR1 SGHDT and CDR2 YYEEEE. The CDR3 spells CASSLSSDTQYF. The CDR3, as DNA: TGTGCCAGCAGCTTGAGCTCAGATACGCAGTATTTT.

Worth noting for this clone: Germline is not matched at one junction end, which may reflect a read error. The V call is TRBV5-6, the J call TRBJ2-7; the D gene is possibly TRBD1 (6 bases). CDR3 length: 13 residues. Germline V gene sequence: CDR1 SGHDT, CDR2 YYEEEE. CDR3 in DNA: TGTGCCAGCAGCTCCCATAACGGACAGCAGCTAACCTTC. Translation gives CASSSHNGQQLTF.

A few counts support this clone. The rearrangement uses TRBV7-2 and TRBJ2-2, with 8 bases identical to TRBD1. Losses at the gene ends were 5 bases for V and 3 bases for J; bases not matched to a gene: 5. The germline gives CDR1 SGHTA, CDR2 FQGNSA. This CDR3 is built from 15 residues. In DNA form, the CDR3 reads TGTGCCAGCAGCAGGGGACAGGCGGACACCGGGGAGCTGTTTTTT. Translating gives CASSRGQADTGELFF.

The chain employs TRBV5-1 and TRBJ1-5; TRBD1 might be the D (6 bases). The CDR3 runs to 15 residues. Trimming removed 0 bases from V and 4 bases from J, with 11 bases in between. Germline loops: CDR1 SGHRS, CDR2 YFSETQ. The CDR3 here is CASSLAGVRNQPQHF. The CDR3 nucleotides read TGCGCCAGCAGCTTGGCAGGGGTGAGAAATCAGCCCCAGCATTTT.

This rearrangement joins TRBV24-1 to TRBJ2-1, with 11 bases fitting TRBD2. CDR3 length equals 16 residues. Per the germline V gene, CDR1 is KGHDR and CDR2 is SFDVKD. V lost 0 bases to trimming and J lost 5 bases; unmatched junction nucleotides: 2. The CDR3 bases are TGTGCCACCAGTGATTTGCAACTAGCGGGGGACAATGAGCAGTTCTTC. Amino acid sequence: CATSDLQLAGDNEQFF.

This chain links TRBV28 with TRBJ2-6; the D is unclear. Trimming removed 2 bases at V and 0 bases at J, with 8 bases between. This CDR3 has 16 amino acids. Germline V CDR1 and CDR2: MDHEN, SYDVKM. CDR3 in amino acids: CASSLDRYSGANVLTF. Here the CDR3 DNA reads TGTGCCAGCAGTTTAGATCGGTACTCTGGGGCCAACGTCCTGACTTTC.

This chain connects TRBV10-3 to TRBJ1-5; no clear D. Trimming took 2 bases from V and 4 from J, leaving 15 bases between them. The CDR3 length is 16 residues. CDR1 is ENHRY and CDR2 is SYGVKD in the germline V gene. CDR3 sequence: CAISEVGPGGNQPQHF. CDR3 sequence (DNA): TGTGCCATCAGTGAGGTCGGACCGGGCGGGAATCAGCCCCAGCATTTT.

J is TRBJ2-7 and V is TRBV24-1; D uncertain. The CDR3 has 13 residues. The V end lost 7 bases, the J end lost 1 base, and 10 bases lay between the germline ends. Germline V CDR1 and CDR2: KGHDR, SFDVKD. The CDR3 spells CATRTTYSYEQYF. Written as DNA, the CDR3 is TGTGCCACCAGGACAACTTATTCCTACGAGCAGTACTTC.